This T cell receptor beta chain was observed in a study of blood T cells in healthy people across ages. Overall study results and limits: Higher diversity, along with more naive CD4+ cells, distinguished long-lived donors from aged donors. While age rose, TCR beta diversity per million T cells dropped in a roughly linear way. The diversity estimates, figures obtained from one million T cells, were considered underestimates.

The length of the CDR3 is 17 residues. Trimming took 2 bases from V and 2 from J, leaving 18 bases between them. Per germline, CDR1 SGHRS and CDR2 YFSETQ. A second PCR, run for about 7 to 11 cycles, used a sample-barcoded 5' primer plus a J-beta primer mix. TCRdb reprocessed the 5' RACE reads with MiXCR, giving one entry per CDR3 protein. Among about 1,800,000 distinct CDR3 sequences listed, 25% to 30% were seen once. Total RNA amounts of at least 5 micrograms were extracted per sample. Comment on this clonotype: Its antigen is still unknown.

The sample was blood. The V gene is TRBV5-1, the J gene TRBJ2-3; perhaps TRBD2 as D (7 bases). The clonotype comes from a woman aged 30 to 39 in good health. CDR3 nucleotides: TGCGCCAGCAGCTTCAGGGGAAGCGGGACTTCCACAGATACGCAGTATTTT. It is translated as CASSFRGSGTSTDTQYF. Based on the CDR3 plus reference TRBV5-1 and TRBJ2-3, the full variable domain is KAGVTQTPRYLIKTRGQQVTLSCSPISGHRSVSWYQQTPGQGLQFLFEYFSETQRNKGNFPGRFSGRQFSNSRSEMNVSTLELGDSALYLCASSFRGSGTSTDTQYFGPGTRLTVL.